The 21 T cell receptor beta chains below were found in one sample sequenced in a study of naive and memory T cell subsets. Both TRBC1 and TRBC2 were covered by a beta constant-region primer of two equimolar oligonucleotides. Nested alpha and beta constant-region primers with the SP2 primer drove four PCR rounds on ligated cDNA. Each CDR3 protein is one row after TCRdb ran MiXCR on the UMI-ligation and nested PCR reads. The sample holds over 100,000 distinct CDR3 sequences, approximately 37% seen once. The sample comprised central memory CD4+ T cells from blood. The source of these receptors is a human donor in good health.

Worth noting for this clonotype: A much more abundant neighbour one base away suggests this may be a read error. The CDR3 end shows no conserved phenylalanine or tryptophan, and so a read error is likely. The gene calls are TRBV12-3 or TRBV12-4 and TRBJ2-1, with TRBD2 identical over 10 bases. V lost 5 bases and J lost 2; bases outside the gene matches: 3. The CDR3 is 15 amino acids. DNA of the CDR3: TGTGCCAGCAGTCCCGGGACTAGCGCCTACAATGAGCAGTTCTTA. Amino acids: CASSPGTSAYNEQFL.

This clonotype showed up many times. V gene TRBV28 combines with J gene TRBJ1-1; perhaps TRBD1 as D (6 bases). Germline V gives CDR1 MDHEN, CDR2 SYDVKM. The CDR3 runs to 14 residues. Trimming shortened V by 5 bases and J by 10 bases, and 20 bases separated the two germline ends. CDR3 residues: CASSPQGTGRGAFF. In DNA, the CDR3 is TGTGCCAGCAGTCCACAGGGTACGGGCCGCGGAGCTTTCTTT. Looking up the rest from reference TRBV28 and TRBJ1-1 gives the full variable domain: DVKVTQSSRYLVKRTGEKVFLECVQDMDHENMFWYRQDPGLGLRLIYFSYDVKMKEKGDIPEGYSVSREKKERFSLILESASTNQTSMYLCASSPQGTGRGAFFGQGTRLTVV.

In DNA, the CDR3 is TGTGCCAGCAGCTTAGGTAGTTTCGGCGCAGAGCAGTTCTTC. This codes for CASSLGSFGAEQFF. This rearrangement joins TRBV7-2 to TRBJ2-1; D is undetermined. Germline lookup yields CDR1 SGHTA and CDR2 FQGNSA. V was trimmed by 1 base and J by 10 bases, leaving 14 bases between them. The CDR3 loop spans 14 amino acids.

The chain couples TRBV3-1 to TRBJ2-1, with a weak D call TRBD1 (6 bases). From germline, CDR1 is LGHDT and CDR2 YNNKEL (reference sequence). The CDR3 consists of 14 residues. V was clipped by 4 bases and J by 8 bases, with 15 bases between them. CDR3 sequence reads: CASSRGHREHEQFF. The CDR3 DNA follows: TGTGCCAGCAGCCGTGGTCACAGGGAGCATGAGCAGTTCTTC.

Written as DNA, the CDR3 is TGTGCCAGCAGCTTAGAGCAGGGGGCGCATTTCGAGCAGTACTTC. Encoded protein: CASSLEQGAHFEQYF. The chain combines TRBV11-2 with TRBJ2-7, with 8 bases that match TRBD1. With 0 bases clipped from V and 6 bases from J, the junction kept 7 bases outside the gene matches. This CDR3 is 15 amino acids long. Germline lookup yields CDR1 SGHAT and CDR2 FQNNGV.

This clonotype was seen only a few times. V gene TRBV14 combines with J gene TRBJ2-6, with unresolved D. Trimming left V 2 bases short and J 5 bases short, with 13 bases between. CDR1 and CDR2 (germline): SGHDN, FVKESK. The CDR3 loop spans 16 amino acids. The CDR3 region is CASSQSNGLWANVLTF. CDR3 coding DNA: TGTGCCAGCAGCCAATCCAACGGGCTCTGGGCCAACGTCCTGACTTTC.

The chain carries TRBV20-1 and TRBJ2-7; D remains unclear. The CDR3 sequence is 15 residues long. Germline-derived CDR1 and CDR2 are DFQATT and SNEGSKA (reference sequence). CDR3 protein: CSGDYNQAASYEQYF. The DNA of the CDR3 is TGCAGCGGAGATTATAACCAGGCTGCATCCTACGAGCAGTACTTC.

V usage is TRBV10-3 and J usage is TRBJ2-6, with TRBD1 matching over 8 bases. The J segment lost 0 bases and the V segment lost 5 bases, leaving 6 bases of the junction unmatched. The CDR3 extends over 17 amino acids. Germline V gene sequence: CDR1 ENHRY, CDR2 SYGVKD. CDR3 in DNA: TGTGCCATCAGTACCGGGACAGGTGGCTCTGGGGCCAACGTCCTGACTTTC. Translated, it gives CAISTGTGGSGANVLTF.

This clonotype has a handful of counts. V gene TRBV9 combines with J gene TRBJ2-7; the D gene is possibly TRBD2 (5 bases). CDR1 is SGDLS and CDR2 is YYNGEE in the germline V gene. The CDR3 loop spans 12 amino acids. V shed 0 bases and J shed 6 bases, with 7 bases lying between them. The CDR3 DNA sequence: TGTGCCAGCAGCGTAGCAGAGGGCGAGCAGTACTTC. It specifies CASSVAEGEQYF.

The table lists this clonotype with a few counts. The chain employs TRBV29-1 and TRBJ2-7, with 7 bases lining up with TRBD2. V trimming: 0 bases; J trimming: 3 bases; junction bases outside the gene matches: 2. Looked up from germline, CDR1 is SQVTM and CDR2 is ANQGSEA. The CDR3 is 13 residues long. The CDR3 sequence: CSVEDPGGYEQYF. The DNA for the CDR3 is TGCAGCGTTGAAGACCCGGGAGGCTACGAGCAGTACTTC.

As DNA, the CDR3 is TGTGCCATCAGTGTGGGGCTGGAGTACAATGAGCAGTTCTTC. Its translation: CAISVGLEYNEQFF. The chain carries TRBV10-3 and TRBJ2-1; tentatively, D is TRBD1 (5 bases). CDR3 length equals 14 residues. Trimming took off 4 bases at V and 4 bases at J, with 11 bases between the two ends. CDR1 and CDR2 from the germline V gene are ENHRY and SYGVKD.

This clonotype has more than one count but fewer than ten. The chain couples TRBV5-1 to TRBJ2-1; the D gene could be TRBD1 or TRBD2 (5 bases each). V was clipped by 4 bases and J by 5 bases, with 13 bases between them. The CDR3 contains 14 residues. Germline assignment: CDR1 SGHRS and CDR2 YFSETQ. CDR3 sequence: CASSLGDEHNEQFF. The CDR3 coding sequence is TGCGCCAGCAGCCTCGGGGACGAACACAATGAGCAGTTCTTC.

V gene TRBV6-2 or TRBV6-3 combines with J gene TRBJ1-6; tentative D call: TRBD1 (6 bases). Trimming left V 6 bases short and J 7 bases short, with 16 bases between. CDR3 length equals 15 residues. Germline CDR1 MNHEY, CDR2 SVGEGT. The CDR3: CASRSSIRGNSPLHF. For the CDR3, the DNA is TGTGCCAGCAGATCATCGATTAGGGGGAATTCACCCCTCCACTTT.

The chain has TRBV3-1 and TRBJ2-3; 8 positions agree with TRBD2. CDR1 is LGHDT and CDR2 is YNNKEL in the germline V gene (reference sequence). This CDR3 spans 15 amino acids. The V and J ends lost 1 base and 0 bases, in that order; junction bases with no gene match: 0. CDR3 residues: CASSQVAGSTDTQYF. The CDR3 nucleotides read TGTGCCAGCAGCCAAGTAGCGGGAAGCACAGATACGCAGTATTTT.

The chain combines TRBV7-6 with TRBJ2-1; the match to TRBD2 covers 10 bases. V shed 6 bases and J 5 bases; nucleotides not matched to a gene: 10. Germline V lookup: CDR1 SGHVS, CDR2 FNYEAQ. There are 16 residues in the CDR3. CDR3 in amino acids: CASRPRLAGVDNEQFF. The CDR3 bases are TGTGCCAGCAGACCACGGCTAGCGGGAGTTGACAATGAGCAGTTCTTC.

The J gene is TRBJ2-3, the V gene TRBV5-1; tentative D call: TRBD1 (6 bases). This CDR3 is 15 amino acids long. Trimming took off 1 base at V and 6 bases at J, with 15 bases between the two ends. Germline-derived CDR1 and CDR2 are SGHRS and YFSETQ. The DNA of the CDR3 is TGCGCCAGCAGCTTGAGGGGGACCAGGGGTGATACGCAGTATTTT. It specifies CASSLRGTRGDTQYF.

This clonotype was counted at least ten times. The CDR3 DNA follows: TGCAGTGCTAGAGTTGACAGGGGACCTCCTATAGCCAAAAACATTCAGTACTTC. This codes for CSARVDRGPPIAKNIQYF. The chain couples TRBV20-1 to TRBJ2-4; 8 bases align to TRBD1. The germline V gene encodes CDR1 DFQATT and CDR2 SNEGSKA (reference sequence). Trimming at V came to 1 base and at J to 0 bases, leaving 11 bases not matched to a gene. There are 18 residues in the CDR3.

This clonotype showed up just a few times. The gene calls are TRBV7-9 and TRBJ2-5, with 10 bases matching TRBD1. The germline gives CDR1 SEHNR, CDR2 FQNEAQ (reference sequence). V was clipped by 4 bases and J by 4 bases; unmatched bases: 12. CDR3 length equals 17 residues. The CDR3 is CASSYVLGQGKGETQYF. The DNA for the CDR3 is TGTGCCAGCAGCTATGTTTTGGGACAGGGGAAAGGAGAGACCCAGTACTTC.

The chain couples TRBV19 to TRBJ2-1; D gene ambiguous. The CDR3 length is 16 residues. V was cut by 5 bases and J by 0 bases, with 14 bases left in between. Germline CDR1 is LNHDA and CDR2 is SQIVND (reference sequence). CDR3 residues: CASSLRPLASYNEQFF. The CDR3 DNA reads TGTGCCAGTAGTCTCCGTCCCTTGGCCTCCTACAATGAGCAGTTCTTC.

The chain combines TRBV19 with TRBJ2-1; D uncertain. Trimming removed 3 bases at V and 9 bases at J, with 6 bases between. This CDR3 contains 11 residues. Germline V CDR1 and CDR2: LNHDA, SQIVND (reference sequence). The CDR3 DNA is TGTGCCAGTAGTATTTTAAGTGAGCAGTTCTTC. Its protein product is CASSILSEQFF.

This clonotype occurred a few times. The chain recombines TRBV5-1 with TRBJ1-5; no clear D. CDR1 and CDR2 (germline): SGHRS, YFSETQ. The CDR3 is made up of 14 amino acids. Trimming removed 4 bases from V and 2 bases from J, with 10 bases in between. The CDR3 nucleotides read TGCGCCAGCAGCCCCCTTTTTGGCAATCAGCCCCAGCATTTT. This translates into CASSPLFGNQPQHF.